This TCR beta chain was identified in a study of human T cells and chemical hapten exposure. This clonotype was recorded at least ten times. CDR3 size: 14 residues. The V gene's germline CDR1 is KGHSH and CDR2 LQKENI. Deletions cut 2 bases from V and 0 bases from J, with 8 bases between. MiXCR was run by TCRdb on the RACE reads, yielding one entry per CDR3 protein. The table records fewer than 100,000 distinct CDR3 sequences, around 9.3% of them present only once. Time point of the sample: patch test 2, 6 weeks after DPC sensitization. Treatment of the sample: therapeutic diphenylcyclopropenone sensitization with weekly scalp DPC.

This chain joins TRBV18 and TRBJ2-7; no definite D call. The origin of this receptor is a woman between 40 and 55 years old with alopecia areata. Some clones in this sample may be carry-over from other donors' samples. Source: whole blood, taken in connection with sensitization to the hapten diphenylcyclopropenone (DPC). The CDR3 sequence: CASSPETASYEQYF. In DNA form, the CDR3 reads TGTGCCAGCTCACCAGAAACAGCCTCCTACGAGCAGTACTTC.